This TCR beta chain is from a study of a mutant IDH1 vaccine in newly diagnosed glioma. This clone was observed a single time. Its antigen is still unknown. The time point here: week 47, end of study. In the vaccine, a single dose held 300 ug of the mutant IDH1 20-mer peptide, along with topical imiquimod. Some clones are missing from TCRdb's copy, which holds only in-frame ones; the method was immunoSEQ multiplex PCR. Of some 49,000 clones listed, over 75% were seen once; the top ten hold less than 5.5%. Study-wide results and caveats: Vaccine-induced immune responses were detected in around 93% of patients.

V dropped 0 bases and J dropped 6; count of bases not matched to a gene: 3. Germline CDR1 and CDR2: LGHNA and YSLEER. The CDR3 runs 15 residues. The TCR was taken from a woman aged 40-49 years with glioma. Some clones in this sample may be carry-over from other donors' samples. The sample here was PBMCs, taken from a glioma patient whose treatment included an IDH1 peptide vaccine. This chain uses TRBV4-3 with TRBJ2-2; 8 bases line up with TRBD1. CDR3 in amino acids: CASSQEGTGSGELFF. CDR3 nucleotide sequence: TGCGCCAGCAGCCAAGAGGGGACAGGATCCGGGGAGCTGTTTTTT.